This TCR beta chain was recovered during a study of molecular identifiers for immune sequencing clone quantification. By share, this clonotype counts as medium-sized. The target antigen is unknown. Trimming removed 1 base at V and 3 bases at J, with 13 bases between. This CDR3 is 15 amino acids long. CDR1 is SGHRS and CDR2 is YFSETQ in the germline V gene. Study-level findings and limits: Clones above 20 RNA copies held over 98% of effector molecules, under 1% in naive cells. Spiked-in Jurkat TCR RNA corresponding to one cell was reported as detectable against 1 million or so naive cells.

Libraries for naive CD8 T cells, which were made from approximately 22,000 to 940,000 sorted cells, drew on 10%, 30% or 50% of the RNA. Bulk TCR library preparation followed previously described methods with listed TCR primers. Each CDR3 protein is one row after TCRdb ran MiXCR on the PCR reads. The sample carries nearly 8,500 distinct CDR3 sequences, 33% recorded once. Sequenced: naive CD8+ T cells from blood, with Jurkat cell RNA spiked in. Subset meaning: FACS-sorted CD8+CD4-CCR7+CD45RA+ naive T cells. The chain uses TRBV5-1 and TRBJ1-1; D unresolved. The sequence was collected from a human donor in good health. Some libraries in this study had Jurkat cell RNA spiked in. The CDR3 loop reads CASSLRYFYDTEAFF. The DNA of the CDR3 is TGCGCCAGCAGCTTGCGGTATTTCTATGACACTGAAGCTTTCTTT.